This T cell receptor (beta chain) stems from a study of graft-versus-host responses after intestinal transplantation. Study at large: Tacrolimus plus steroids were given to all recipients for roughly 3 years, preceded by anti-thymocyte globulin induction. Study conclusions and caveats: Peak GvH clone levels in circulation were associated with early post-transplant HvG declines. Researchers found GvH clones in recipient marrow, and some showed up first in ileum or blood.

Regarding this clone: The antigen is unknown.

V was pared by 3 bases and J by 8 bases, with 18 bases between. Germline V lookup: CDR1 MGHRA, CDR2 YSYEKL. This CDR3 comprises 15 residues. Profiling relied on immunoSEQ multiplex PCR, and the TCRdb table lists in-frame clones only, not all of them. The repertoire consists of around 43,000 clones, with over 75% occurring once and the leading ten covering 3.5% to 5%. Sequencing was performed on PBMCs, taken 524 days after transplant. The TCR originated in a human patient who received an intestinal transplant, so some T cells may come from the graft donor. The chain combines TRBV4-1 with TRBJ2-3; possibly TRBD2 for D (6 bases). The CDR3 nucleotides read TGCGCCAGCAGCCATACATCCACCCGGGAGTCTACGCAGTATTTT. Protein product: CASSHTSTRESTQYF.